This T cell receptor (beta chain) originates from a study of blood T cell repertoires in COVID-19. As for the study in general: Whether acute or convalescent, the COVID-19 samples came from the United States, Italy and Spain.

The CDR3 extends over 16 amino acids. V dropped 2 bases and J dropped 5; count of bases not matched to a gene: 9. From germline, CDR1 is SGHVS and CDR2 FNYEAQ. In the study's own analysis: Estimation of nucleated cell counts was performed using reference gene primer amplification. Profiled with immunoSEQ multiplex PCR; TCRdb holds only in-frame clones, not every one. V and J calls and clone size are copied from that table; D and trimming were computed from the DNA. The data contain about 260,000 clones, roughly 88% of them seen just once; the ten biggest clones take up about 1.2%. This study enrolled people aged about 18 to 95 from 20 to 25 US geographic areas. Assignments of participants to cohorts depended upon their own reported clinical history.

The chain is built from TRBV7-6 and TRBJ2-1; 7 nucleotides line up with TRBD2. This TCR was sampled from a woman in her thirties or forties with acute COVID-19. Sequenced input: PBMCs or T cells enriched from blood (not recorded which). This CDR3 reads CASSLRTRGDNNEQFF. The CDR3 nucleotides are TGTGCCAGCAGCTTAAGGACTAGAGGGGATAACAATGAGCAGTTCTTC.